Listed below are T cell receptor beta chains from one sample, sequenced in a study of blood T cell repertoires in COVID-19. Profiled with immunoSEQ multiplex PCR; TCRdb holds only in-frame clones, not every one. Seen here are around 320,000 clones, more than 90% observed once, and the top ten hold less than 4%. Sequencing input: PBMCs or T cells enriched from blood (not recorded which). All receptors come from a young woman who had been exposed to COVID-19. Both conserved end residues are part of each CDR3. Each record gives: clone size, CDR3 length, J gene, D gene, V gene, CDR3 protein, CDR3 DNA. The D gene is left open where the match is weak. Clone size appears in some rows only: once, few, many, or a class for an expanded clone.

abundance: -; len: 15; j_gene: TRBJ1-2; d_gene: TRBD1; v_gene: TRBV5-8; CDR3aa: CASSLGAGGSYGYTF; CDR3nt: TGTGCCAGCAGCTTGGGGGCAGGGGGAAGTTATGGCTACACCTTC
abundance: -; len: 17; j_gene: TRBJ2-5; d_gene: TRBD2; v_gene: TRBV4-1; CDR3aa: CASSRSPTSGGGETQYF; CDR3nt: TGCGCCAGCAGTCGAAGCCCGACTAGCGGGGGGGGAGAGACCCAGTACTTC
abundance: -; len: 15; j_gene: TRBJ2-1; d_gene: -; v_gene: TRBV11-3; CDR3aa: CASSLDSGDYNEQFF; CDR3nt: TGTGCCAGCAGCTTAGATTCGGGGGACTACAATGAGCAGTTCTTC
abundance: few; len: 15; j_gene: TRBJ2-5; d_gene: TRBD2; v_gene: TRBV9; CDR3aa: CASSVVSGGGETQYF; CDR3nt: TGTGCCAGCAGCGTAGTTAGCGGGGGGGGAGAGACCCAGTACTTC
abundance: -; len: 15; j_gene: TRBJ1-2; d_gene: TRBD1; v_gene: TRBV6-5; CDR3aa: CASSKDRGRDYGYTF; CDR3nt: TGTGCCAGCAGCAAGGACAGGGGTCGGGACTATGGCTACACCTTC
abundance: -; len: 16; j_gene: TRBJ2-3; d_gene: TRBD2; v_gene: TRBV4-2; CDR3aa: CASSPRTSGGTDTQYF; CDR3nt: TGTGCCAGCAGCCCGAGGACTAGCGGGGGCACAGATACGCAGTATTTT
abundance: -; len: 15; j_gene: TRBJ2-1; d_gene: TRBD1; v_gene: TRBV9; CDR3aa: CASSVAGGSYNEQFF; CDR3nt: TGTGCCAGCAGCGTAGCAGGGGGCTCCTACAATGAGCAGTTCTTC
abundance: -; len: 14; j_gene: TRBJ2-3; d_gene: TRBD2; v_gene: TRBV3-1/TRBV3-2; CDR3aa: CASSRAGVTDTQYF; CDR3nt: TGTGCCAGCAGCCGAGCGGGGGTCACAGATACGCAGTATTTT
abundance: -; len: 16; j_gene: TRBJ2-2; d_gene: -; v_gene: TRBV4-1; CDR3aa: CASRGGARGYTGELFF; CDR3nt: TGCGCCAGCAGAGGGGGGGCGCGGGGTTACACCGGGGAGCTGTTTTTT
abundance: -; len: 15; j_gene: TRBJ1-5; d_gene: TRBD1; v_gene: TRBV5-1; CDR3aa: CASSREGATGQPQHF; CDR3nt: TGCGCCAGCAGCCGGGAGGGGGCGACGGGTCAGCCCCAGCATTTT
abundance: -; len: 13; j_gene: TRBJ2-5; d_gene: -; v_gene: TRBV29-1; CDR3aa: CSVVQGPQETQYF; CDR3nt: TGCAGCGTTGTCCAGGGTCCTCAAGAGACCCAGTACTTC
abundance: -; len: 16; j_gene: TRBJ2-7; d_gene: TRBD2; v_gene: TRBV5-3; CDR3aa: CARSLAGLAESYEQYF; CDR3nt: TGTGCCAGAAGCTTGGCCGGACTAGCGGAGAGCTACGAGCAGTACTTC
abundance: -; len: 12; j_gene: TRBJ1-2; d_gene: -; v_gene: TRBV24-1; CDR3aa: CATSDLTGGYTF; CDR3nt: TGTGCCACCAGTGATTTAACAGGGGGCTACACCTTC
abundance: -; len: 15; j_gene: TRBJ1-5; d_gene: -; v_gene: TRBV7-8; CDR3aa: CASSRDSSRNQPQHF; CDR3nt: TGTGCCAGCAGCCGAGACAGCTCGCGCAATCAGCCCCAGCATTTT
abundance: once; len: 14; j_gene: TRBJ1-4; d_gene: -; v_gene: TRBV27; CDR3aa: CASGALGANEKLFF; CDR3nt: TGTGCCAGCGGTGCCCTAGGGGCTAATGAAAAACTGTTTTTT
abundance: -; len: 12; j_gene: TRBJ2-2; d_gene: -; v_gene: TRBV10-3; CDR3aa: CAITGNTGELFF; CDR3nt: TGTGCCATCACGGGTAACACCGGGGAGCTGTTTTTT
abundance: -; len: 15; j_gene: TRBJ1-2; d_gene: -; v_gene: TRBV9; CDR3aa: CASSVGARGNYGYTF; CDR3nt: TGTGCCAGCAGCGTAGGCGCCAGGGGAAACTATGGCTACACCTTC
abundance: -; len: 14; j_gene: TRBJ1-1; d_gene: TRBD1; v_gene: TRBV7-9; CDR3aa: CASSLTGGETEAFF; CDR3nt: TGTGCCAGCAGCTTGACAGGGGGGGAAACTGAAGCTTTCTTT
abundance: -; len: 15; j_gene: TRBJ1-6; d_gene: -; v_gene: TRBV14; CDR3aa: CASSLSGSPNSPLHF; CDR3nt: TGTGCCAGCAGCCTTTCTGGCAGTCCAAATTCACCCCTCCACTTT
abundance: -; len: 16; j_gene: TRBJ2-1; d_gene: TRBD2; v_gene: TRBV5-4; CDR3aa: CASSLVSAGGSDEQFF; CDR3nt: TGTGCCAGCAGCTTGGTGTCTGCGGGGGGCAGTGATGAGCAGTTCTTC
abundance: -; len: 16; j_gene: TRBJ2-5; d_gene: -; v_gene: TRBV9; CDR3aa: CASSSQGYPDQETQYF; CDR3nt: TGTGCCAGCAGCTCCCAGGGCTACCCCGACCAAGAGACCCAGTACTTC
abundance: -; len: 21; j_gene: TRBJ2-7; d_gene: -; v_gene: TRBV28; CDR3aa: CASSPDRFFSTIRKRGPSQYF; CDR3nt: TGTGCCAGCAGTCCTGACAGGTTTTTTTCTACGATAAGGAAGCGGGGTCCTAGTCAGTACTTC
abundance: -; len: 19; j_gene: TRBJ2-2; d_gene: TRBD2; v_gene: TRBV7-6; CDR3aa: CASSQGLAGALANTGELFF; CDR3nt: TGTGCCAGCAGCCAGGGACTAGCGGGGGCGTTGGCGAACACCGGGGAGCTGTTTTTT
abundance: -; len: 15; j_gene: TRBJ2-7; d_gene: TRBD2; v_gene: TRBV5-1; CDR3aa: CASSPGGTTGYEQYF; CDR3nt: TGCGCCAGCAGCCCGGGGGGGACTACGGGCTACGAGCAGTACTTC
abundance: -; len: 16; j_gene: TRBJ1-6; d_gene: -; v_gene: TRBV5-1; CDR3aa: CASSLQGPSYNSPLHF; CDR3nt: TGCGCCAGCAGCTTGCAGGGGCCCTCCTATAATTCACCCCTCCACTTT
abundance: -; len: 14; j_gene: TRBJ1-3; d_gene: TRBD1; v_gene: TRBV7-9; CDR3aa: CASSLTGAGNTIYF; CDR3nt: TGTGCCAGCAGCCTGACAGGGGCCGGAAACACCATATATTTT
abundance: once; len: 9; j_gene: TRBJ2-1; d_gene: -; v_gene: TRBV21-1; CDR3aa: CAINNEQFF; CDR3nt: TGTGCCATTAACAATGAGCAGTTCTTC
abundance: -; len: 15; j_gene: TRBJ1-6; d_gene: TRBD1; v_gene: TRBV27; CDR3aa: CASHQRTGVNSPLHF; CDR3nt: TGTGCCAGCCATCAGAGGACAGGGGTTAATTCACCCCTCCACTTT